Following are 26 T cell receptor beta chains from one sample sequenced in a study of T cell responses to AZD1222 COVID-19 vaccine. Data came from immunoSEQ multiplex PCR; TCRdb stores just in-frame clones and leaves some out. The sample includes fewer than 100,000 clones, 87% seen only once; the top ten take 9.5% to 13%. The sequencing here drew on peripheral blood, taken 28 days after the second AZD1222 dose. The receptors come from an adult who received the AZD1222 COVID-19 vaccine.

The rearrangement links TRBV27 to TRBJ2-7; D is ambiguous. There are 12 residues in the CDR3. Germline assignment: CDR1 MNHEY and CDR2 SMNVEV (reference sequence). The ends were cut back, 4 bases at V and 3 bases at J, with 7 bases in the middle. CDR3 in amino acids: CASSSGHYEQYF. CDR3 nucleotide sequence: TGTGCCAGCAGTTCCGGGCACTACGAGCAGTACTTC.

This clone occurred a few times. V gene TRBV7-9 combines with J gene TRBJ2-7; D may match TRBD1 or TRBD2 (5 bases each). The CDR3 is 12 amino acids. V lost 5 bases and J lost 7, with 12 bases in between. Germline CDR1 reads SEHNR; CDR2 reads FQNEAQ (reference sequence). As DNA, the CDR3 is TGTGCCAGCAGCCCCCGGGGCGGGGAGCAGTACTTC. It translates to CASSPRGGEQYF.

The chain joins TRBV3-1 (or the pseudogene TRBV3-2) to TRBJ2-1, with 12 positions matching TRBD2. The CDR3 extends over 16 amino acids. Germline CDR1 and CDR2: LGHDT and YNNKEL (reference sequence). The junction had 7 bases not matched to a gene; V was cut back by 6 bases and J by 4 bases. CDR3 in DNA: TGTGCCAGCAGTCCCCCTGGACTAGCGGGGTACAATGAGCAGTTCTTC. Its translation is CASSPPGLAGYNEQFF.

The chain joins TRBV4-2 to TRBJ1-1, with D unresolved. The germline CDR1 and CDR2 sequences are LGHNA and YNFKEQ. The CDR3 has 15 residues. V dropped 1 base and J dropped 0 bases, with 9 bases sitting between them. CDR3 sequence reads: CASSQASTLNTEAFF. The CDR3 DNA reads TGTGCCAGCAGCCAAGCGAGTACACTGAACACTGAAGCTTTCTTT.

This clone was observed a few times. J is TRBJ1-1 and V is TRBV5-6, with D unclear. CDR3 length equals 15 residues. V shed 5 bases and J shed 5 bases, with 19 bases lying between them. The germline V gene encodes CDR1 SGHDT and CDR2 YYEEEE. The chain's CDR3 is CASRAGRPQETEAFF. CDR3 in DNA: TGTGCCAGCAGGGCCGGGCGTCCTCAGGAGACTGAAGCTTTCTTT.

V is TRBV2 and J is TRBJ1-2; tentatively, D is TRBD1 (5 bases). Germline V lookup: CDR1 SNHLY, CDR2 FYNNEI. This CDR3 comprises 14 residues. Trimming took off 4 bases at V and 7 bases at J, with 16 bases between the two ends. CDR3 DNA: TGTGCCAGCAGTGGAAGCGGGGGAACGGGTGGCTACACCTTC. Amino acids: CASSGSGGTGGYTF. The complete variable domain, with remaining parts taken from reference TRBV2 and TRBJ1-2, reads EPEVTQTPSHQVTQMGQEVILRCVPISNHLYFYWYRQILGQKVEFLVSFYNNEISEKSEIFDDQFSVERPDGSNFTLKIRSTKLEDSAMYFCASSGSGGTGGYTFGSGTRLTVV.

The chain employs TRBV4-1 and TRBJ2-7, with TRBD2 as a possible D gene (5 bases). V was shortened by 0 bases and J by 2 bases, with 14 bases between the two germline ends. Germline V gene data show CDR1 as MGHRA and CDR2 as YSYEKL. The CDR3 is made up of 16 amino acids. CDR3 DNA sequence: TGCGCCAGCAGCCAAGAACCCGGGATGGGAACCTACGAGCAGTACTTC. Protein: CASSQEPGMGTYEQYF.

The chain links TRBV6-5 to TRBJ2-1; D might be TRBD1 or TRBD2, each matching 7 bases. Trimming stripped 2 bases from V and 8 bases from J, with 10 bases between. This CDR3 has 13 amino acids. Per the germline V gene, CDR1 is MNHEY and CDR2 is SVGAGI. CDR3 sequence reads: CASSYQGGDEQFF. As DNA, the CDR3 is TGTGCCAGCAGTTACCAGGGGGGGGATGAGCAGTTCTTC.

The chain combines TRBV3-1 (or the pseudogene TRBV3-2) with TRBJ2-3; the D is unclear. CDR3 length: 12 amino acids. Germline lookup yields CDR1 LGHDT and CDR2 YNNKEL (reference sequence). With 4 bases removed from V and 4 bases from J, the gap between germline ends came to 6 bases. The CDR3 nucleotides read TGTGCCAGCAGCCGAGTGCCAGATACGCAGTATTTT. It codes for CASSRVPDTQYF.

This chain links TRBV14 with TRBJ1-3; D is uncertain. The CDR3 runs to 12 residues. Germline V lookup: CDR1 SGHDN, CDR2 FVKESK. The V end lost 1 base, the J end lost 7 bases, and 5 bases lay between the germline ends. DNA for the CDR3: TGTGCCAGCAGCCAAGTTGGGAACACCATATATTTT. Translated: CASSQVGNTIYF.

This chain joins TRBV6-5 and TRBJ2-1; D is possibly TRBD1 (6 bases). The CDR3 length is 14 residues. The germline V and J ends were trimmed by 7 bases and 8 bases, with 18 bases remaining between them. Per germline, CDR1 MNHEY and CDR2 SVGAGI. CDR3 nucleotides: TGTGCCAGCACCCCCCATGGGGGCCTGTATGAGCAGTTCTTC. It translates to CASTPHGGLYEQFF.

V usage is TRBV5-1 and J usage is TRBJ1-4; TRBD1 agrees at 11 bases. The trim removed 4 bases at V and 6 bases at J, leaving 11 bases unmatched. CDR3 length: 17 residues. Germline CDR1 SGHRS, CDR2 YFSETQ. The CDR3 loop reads CASSIGQGAISDEKLFF. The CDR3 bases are TGCGCCAGCAGCATAGGACAGGGGGCGATAAGCGATGAAAAACTGTTTTTT.

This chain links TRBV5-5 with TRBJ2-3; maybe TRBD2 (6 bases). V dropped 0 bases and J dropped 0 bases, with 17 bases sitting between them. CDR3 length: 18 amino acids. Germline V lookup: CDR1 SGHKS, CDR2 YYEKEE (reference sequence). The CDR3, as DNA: TGTGCCAGCAGCTTGGTGCCGGGGGAGACATCTAGCACAGATACGCAGTATTTT. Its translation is CASSLVPGETSSTDTQYF.

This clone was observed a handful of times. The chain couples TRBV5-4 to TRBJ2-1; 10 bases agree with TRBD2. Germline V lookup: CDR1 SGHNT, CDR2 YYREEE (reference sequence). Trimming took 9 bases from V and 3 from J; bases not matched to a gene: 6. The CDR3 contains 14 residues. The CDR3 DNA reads TGTGCCATCACACTAGCGGGGCTCTACAATGAGCAGTTCTTC. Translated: CAITLAGLYNEQFF.

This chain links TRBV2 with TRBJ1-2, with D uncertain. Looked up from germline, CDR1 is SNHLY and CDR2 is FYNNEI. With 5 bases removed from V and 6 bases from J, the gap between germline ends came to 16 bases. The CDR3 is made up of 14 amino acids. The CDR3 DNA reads TGTGCCAGCAGTTCAGACACTCGGATACATGGCTACACCTTC. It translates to CASSSDTRIHGYTF.

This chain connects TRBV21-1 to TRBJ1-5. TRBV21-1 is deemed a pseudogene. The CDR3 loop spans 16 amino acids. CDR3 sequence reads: CASSKGEGNSNQPQHF. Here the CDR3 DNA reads TGTGCCAGCAGCAAAGGGGAAGGGAATAGCAATCAGCCCCAGCATTTT.

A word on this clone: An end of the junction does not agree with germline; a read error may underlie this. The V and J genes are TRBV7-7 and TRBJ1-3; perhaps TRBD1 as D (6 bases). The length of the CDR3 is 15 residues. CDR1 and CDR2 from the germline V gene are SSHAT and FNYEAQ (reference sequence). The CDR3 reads CASSPLGGSGNTIYF. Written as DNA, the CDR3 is TGTGCTAGCAGCCCCCTAGGGGGCTCTGGAAACACCATATATTTT.

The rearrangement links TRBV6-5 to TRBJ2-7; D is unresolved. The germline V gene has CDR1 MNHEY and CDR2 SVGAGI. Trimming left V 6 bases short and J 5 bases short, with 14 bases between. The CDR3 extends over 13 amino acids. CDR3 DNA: TGTGCCAGCAGAGCCCTTGGGTATGACGAGCAGTACTTC. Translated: CASRALGYDEQYF.

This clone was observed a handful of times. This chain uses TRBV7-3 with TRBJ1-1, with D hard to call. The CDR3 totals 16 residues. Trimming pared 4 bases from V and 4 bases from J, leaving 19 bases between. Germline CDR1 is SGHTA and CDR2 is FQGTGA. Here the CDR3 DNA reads TGTGCCAGCAGCTCGGGCCCACTTCTCTCCGGCACTGAAGCTTTCTTT. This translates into CASSSGPLLSGTEAFF.

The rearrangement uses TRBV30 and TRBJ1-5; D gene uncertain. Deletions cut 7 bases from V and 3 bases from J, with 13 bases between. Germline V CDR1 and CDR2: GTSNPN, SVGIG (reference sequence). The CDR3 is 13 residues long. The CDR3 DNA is TGTGCCTTGGGAAGAGGTCTCAATCAGCCCCAGCATTTT. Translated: CALGRGLNQPQHF.

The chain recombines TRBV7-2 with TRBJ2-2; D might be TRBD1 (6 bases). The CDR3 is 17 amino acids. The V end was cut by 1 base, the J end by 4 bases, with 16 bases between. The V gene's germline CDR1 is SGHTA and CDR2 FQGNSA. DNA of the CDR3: TGTGCCAGCAGCTTAGGTGGGACACCTCGCGGCACCGGGGAGCTGTTTTTT. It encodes CASSLGGTPRGTGELFF.

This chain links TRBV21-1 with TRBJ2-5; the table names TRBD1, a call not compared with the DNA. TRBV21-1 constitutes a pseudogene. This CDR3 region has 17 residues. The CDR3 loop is CASSKETRWKWEETQYF. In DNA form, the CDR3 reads TGTGCCAGCAGCAAAGAGACCAGGTGGAAATGGGAAGAGACCCAGTACTTC.

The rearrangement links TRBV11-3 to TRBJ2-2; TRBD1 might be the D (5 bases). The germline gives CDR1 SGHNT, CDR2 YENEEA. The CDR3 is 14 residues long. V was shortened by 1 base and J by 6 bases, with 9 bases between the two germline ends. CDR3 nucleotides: TGTGCCAGCAGCTTAGGGGTAGGGGCCGGGGAGCTGTTTTTT. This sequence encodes CASSLGVGAGELFF.

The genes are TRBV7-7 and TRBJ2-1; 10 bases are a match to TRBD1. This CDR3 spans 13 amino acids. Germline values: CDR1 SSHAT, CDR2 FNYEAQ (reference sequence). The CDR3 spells CASGTGAGNEQFF. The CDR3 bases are TGTGCTAGCGGGACAGGGGCCGGCAATGAGCAGTTCTTC.

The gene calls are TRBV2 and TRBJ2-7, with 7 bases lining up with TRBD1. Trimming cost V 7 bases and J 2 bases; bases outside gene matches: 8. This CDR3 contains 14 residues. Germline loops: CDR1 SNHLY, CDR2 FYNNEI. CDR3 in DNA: TGTGCCAGCAACACACAGGGGTCAACCTACGAGCAGTACTTC. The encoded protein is CASNTQGSTYEQYF.

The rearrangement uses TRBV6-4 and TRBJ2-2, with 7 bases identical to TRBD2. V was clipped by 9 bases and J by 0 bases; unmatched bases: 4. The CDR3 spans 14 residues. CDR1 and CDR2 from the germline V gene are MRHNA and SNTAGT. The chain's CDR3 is CASGRGANTGELFF. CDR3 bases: TGTGCCAGTGGCCGGGGGGCGAACACCGGGGAGCTGTTTTTT.